A single T cell receptor beta chain is shown here with its context. The V end was cut by 3 bases, the J end by 8 bases, with 11 bases between. Per the germline V gene, CDR1 is KGHSH and CDR2 is LQKENI. The CDR3 has 13 residues. This sample stems from a study of blood T cell repertoires in COVID-19. TCRdb keeps only in-frame clones here, not all; method: immunoSEQ multiplex PCR. Of fewer than 120,000 clones listed, less than 85% are singletons. The specimen was peripheral blood. The chain links TRBV18 to TRBJ2-1; D is uncertain. The TCR originated in a woman of 80 years or more with acute or convalescent COVID-19. As DNA, the CDR3 is TGTGCCAGCTCACCTCCGTCGTCCGATGAGCAGTTCTTC. Residues: CASSPPSSDEQFF.